The TCR beta chain described here comes from a study of T-cell reconstitution after alpha-beta-depleted transplantation in children. General observations from the study: Surviving recipient cells, namely T cells and thymic progenitors, were the source of high day-60 TCRbeta diversity in some patients. Expanded clones from the graft, numbering several hundred, reportedly supplied alpha-beta T cells about two months after transplant. T-cell numbers and diversity one year post-transplant derived largely from freshly generated T cells.

Unique molecular identifiers were used to barcode this TCRbeta library. TCRdb called the PCR reads again in MiXCR, with one record for every CDR3 protein. The sample lists about 190,000 distinct CDR3 sequences, 8.5% to 14% seen once, with around 14% in the top ten. The CDR3 spans 14 residues. CDR1 and CDR2 from the germline V gene are DFQATT and SNEGSKA (reference sequence). The junction had 7 bases not matched to a gene; V was cut back by 4 bases and J by 5 bases. This clonotype has ten or more counts. Its cognate antigen is unknown. The chain employs TRBV20-1 and TRBJ2-2; 7 positions agree with TRBD1. This clonotype originated in a boy aged 2 to 10 with acute myeloid leukemia, due to receive a stem cell transplant. This specimen was PBMCs, taken before TCRalphabeta/CD19-depleted stem cell transplant. CDR3 residues: CSAIKGARTGELFF. In DNA form, the CDR3 reads TGCAGTGCTATTAAGGGGGCGCGAACCGGGGAGCTGTTTTTT.